One and the same sample provided the 9 T cell receptor beta chains below, sequenced in a study of Ad26.COV2.S vaccination and SARS-CoV-2 variants. As to treatment: about 20 received Ad26.COV2.S at low or high dose, single or two shots; roughly five received placebo; per-sample allocation not given. Samples came from day 63 after the first vaccine or placebo injection. Sequencing was performed with immunoSEQ multiplex PCR; in TCRdb, only in-frame clones are kept and a portion is missing. The data hold roughly 420,000 clones, with about 88% observed a single time. The specimen comprised peripheral blood, sampled in a trial of Ad26.COV2.S vaccine versus placebo. Source of these receptors: a person aged 18-65 years who received the Ad26.COV2.S COVID-19 vaccine or a placebo.

This chain links TRBV3-1 (or the pseudogene TRBV3-2) with TRBJ2-3; D remains unclear. The CDR3 spans 12 residues. The V and J ends lost 4 bases and 4 bases respectively, with 6 bases between them. The germline V gene encodes CDR1 LGHDT and CDR2 YNNKEL (reference sequence). Here the CDR3 reads CASSPQSDTQYF. The CDR3 region has the DNA TGTGCCAGCAGCCCTCAGTCAGATACGCAGTATTTT.

The rearrangement links TRBV11-2 to TRBJ2-5; D might be TRBD1 (5 bases). This CDR3 contains 14 residues. V gave up 3 bases and J gave up 5 bases, with 13 bases separating them. In germline, CDR1 is SGHAT, CDR2 FQNNGV. In DNA form, the CDR3 reads TGTGCCAGCAGCTTCCACCAGGGTTCGGAGACCCAGTACTTC. Protein: CASSFHQGSETQYF. Full variable domain (missing parts from reference TRBV11-2 and TRBJ2-5): EAGVAQSPRYKIIEKRQSVAFWCNPISGHATLYWYQQILGQGPKLLIQFQNNGVVDDSQLPKDRFSAERLKGVDSTLKIQPAKLEDSAVYLCASSFHQGSETQYFGPGTRLLVL.

This chain connects TRBV18 to TRBJ1-4; D is unresolved. CDR1 is KGHSH, CDR2 LQKENI, per germline. The CDR3 length is 15 residues. V lost 3 bases and J 2 bases, leaving 10 bases between the germline ends. The DNA of the CDR3 is TGTGCCAGCTCACCGAGAGCGGGGACTAATGAAAAACTGTTTTTT. This codes for CASSPRAGTNEKLFF.

This clone was recorded only once. The chain couples TRBV4-2 to TRBJ2-1, with TRBD2 matching over 11 bases. The junction had 13 bases not matched to a gene; V was cut back by 1 base and J by 5 bases. Germline values: CDR1 LGHNA, CDR2 YNFKEQ. The CDR3 sequence is 19 residues long. The CDR3 spells CASSQVPHLAGGLDNEQFF. CDR3 nucleotides: TGTGCCAGCAGCCAAGTTCCCCATCTAGCGGGAGGCCTAGACAATGAGCAGTTCTTC.

This chain joins TRBV4-1 and TRBJ2-7, with 7 bases that match TRBD1. The CDR3 length is 14 residues. V lost 3 bases and J lost 4; bases outside the gene matches: 6. Germline V gene lookup returns CDR1 MGHRA and CDR2 YSYEKL. The CDR3 DNA is TGCGCCAGCAGCCAGGGACCAGGGGGTTACGAGCAGTACGTC. Its translation: CASSQGPGGYEQYV.

The rearrangement joins TRBV7-2 to TRBJ2-1; D uncertain. The CDR3 sequence is 15 residues long. Trimming took 1 base from V and 1 from J, leaving 8 bases between them. The germline gives CDR1 SGHTA, CDR2 FQGNSA. The CDR3 protein is CASSLEVFSYNEQFF. Written as DNA, the CDR3 is TGTGCCAGCAGCTTAGAGGTGTTTTCCTACAATGAGCAGTTCTTC. Filled out from reference TRBV7-2 and TRBJ2-1, the complete variable domain reads GAGVSQSPSNKVTEKGKDVELRCDPISGHTALYWYRQSLGQGLEFLIYFQGNSAPDKSGLPSDRFSAERTGGSVSTLTIQRTQQEDSAVYLCASSLEVFSYNEQFFGPGTRLTVL.

The chain has TRBV28 and TRBJ1-1, with a tentative D call TRBD1 (6 bases). The CDR3 totals 16 residues. V gave up 5 bases and J gave up 5 bases, with 21 bases separating them. CDR1 is MDHEN, CDR2 SYDVKM, per germline. CDR3 nucleotide sequence: TGTGCCAGCAGTGGGGGCACACCATCCCTGGGGACTGAAGCTTTCTTT. The encoded protein is CASSGGTPSLGTEAFF. Full variable domain (outside the CDR3, taken from reference TRBV28 and TRBJ1-1): DVKVTQSSRYLVKRTGEKVFLECVQDMDHENMFWYRQDPGLGLRLIYFSYDVKMKEKGDIPEGYSVSREKKERFSLILESASTNQTSMYLCASSGGTPSLGTEAFFGQGTRLTVV.

The gene calls are TRBV6-5 and TRBJ2-7; D is undetermined. CDR3 length equals 13 residues. Germline CDR1 is MNHEY and CDR2 is SVGAGI. V lost 2 bases to trimming and J lost 1 base, with 6 bases between them. CDR3 loop: CASSYRQSYEQYF. CDR3 sequence (DNA): TGTGCCAGCAGTTACCGCCAGTCCTACGAGCAGTACTTC.

This sequence joins TRBV11-3 and TRBJ2-2; D not resolved. The germline V and J ends were trimmed by 4 bases and 7 bases, with 10 bases remaining between them. This CDR3 comprises 13 residues. Germline V gene sequence: CDR1 SGHNT, CDR2 YENEEA. CDR3 DNA sequence: TGTGCCAGCAGCTCGGACCGGTACGGGGAGCTGTTTTTT. It translates to CASSSDRYGELFF. Full variable domain (missing parts from reference TRBV11-3 and TRBJ2-2): EAGVVQSPRYKIIEKKQPVAFWCNPISGHNTLYWYLQNLGQGPELLIRYENEEAVDDSQLPKDRFSAERLKGVDSTLKIQPAELGDSAVYLCASSSDRYGELFFGEGSRLTVL.